This TCR beta chain was captured by sequencing in a study of cytomegalovirus exposure and HLA in healthy donors. Overall study results and limits: Segments of the TCR beta V type were, in most cases, productive about 87% or about 30% of the time in an earlier analysis.

Per germline, CDR1 SGHTS and CDR2 YDEGEE. CDR3 length equals 15 residues. The J segment lost 5 bases and the V segment lost 2 bases, leaving 6 bases of the junction unmatched. This clone was observed a handful of times. Its antigen remains unknown. Primers: 60 Vbeta forward and 13 Jbeta reverse. The assay was immunoSEQ multiplex PCR, and TCRdb's table has in-frame clones only and misses some. The sample yields tens of thousands of clones, roughly 82% seen once. The sequenced sample consisted of PBMCs. The receptor was isolated from a man between 65 and 85 years old in good health and CMV-seropositive. This sequence joins TRBV5-8 and TRBJ2-1; 8 positions match TRBD2. The CDR3 loop is CASSLTGGVHNEQFF. For the CDR3, the DNA is TGTGCCAGCAGCTTAACGGGGGGGGTCCACAATGAGCAGTTCTTC.